This TCR beta chain stems from a study of cytomegalovirus exposure and HLA in healthy donors. Whole-study context: HLA-typed donors were the source of 82 million or so unique TCRs, which an early data release held.

PCR used 60 Vbeta primers and 13 Jbeta primers. This table comes from immunoSEQ multiplex PCR, and its TCRdb copy is limited to in-frame clones, with some not included. In the table there are roughly 100,000 clones, 77% of which are singletons. The clonotype comes from a middle-aged woman in good health and CMV-seronegative. Sequencing used PBMCs.

The CDR3 region is CASGTGGSGANVLTF. CDR3 in DNA: TGTGCCAGCGGGACAGGGGGATCTGGGGCCAACGTCCTGACTTTC. The chain has TRBV6-4 and TRBJ2-6; 11 bases agree with TRBD1. V was clipped by 8 bases and J by 1 base; unmatched bases: 1. This CDR3 spans 15 amino acids. Germline CDR1 MRHNA, CDR2 SNTAGT.